The 13 T cell receptor beta chains given below trace back to one sample, sequenced in a study of identical twins. TCRdb called the 5' RACE reads again in MiXCR, with one record for every CDR3 protein. The sample records fewer than 900,000 distinct CDR3 sequences, about 20% being singletons. These sequences were also reported in another study, on T cells expressing NK-cell markers.

Sequenced input: PBMCs. The receptors stem from a woman under 30 in good health.

This clonotype was seen more than once but under ten times. Here the CDR3 reads CASSQVRDNWYGYTF. The DNA of the CDR3 is TGCGCCAGCAGCCAAGTGAGAGACAACTGGTATGGCTACACCTTC. The chain has TRBV4-3 and TRBJ1-2; no reliable D call. V lost 1 base to trimming and J lost 5 bases, with 14 bases between them. Germline values: CDR1 LGHNA, CDR2 YSLEER. The CDR3 is made up of 15 amino acids.

This clonotype has more than one count but fewer than ten. The chain employs TRBV20-1 and TRBJ2-1, with D maybe TRBD2 (6 bases). CDR3 length equals 14 residues. The germline gives CDR1 DFQATT, CDR2 SNEGSKA (reference sequence). Trimming stripped 5 bases from V and 8 bases from J, with 19 bases between. In DNA, the CDR3 is TGCAGTGCTCTTCTCGGAGGGAGAGCACATGAGCAGTTCTTC. Its protein is CSALLGGRAHEQFF.

This clonotype was observed a few times. The J gene is TRBJ1-1, the V gene TRBV5-1, with a tentative D call TRBD1 (5 bases). This CDR3 has 15 residues. The germline gives CDR1 SGHRS, CDR2 YFSETQ. Trimming shortened V by 4 bases and J by 1 base, and 14 bases separated the two germline ends. In DNA, the CDR3 is TGCGCCAGCAGCCCCCTGGGACGGGGGAACACTGAAGCTTTCTTT. Protein: CASSPLGRGNTEAFF.

The chain uses TRBV28 and TRBJ1-1; D is possibly TRBD1 (6 bases). V lost 5 bases and J 1 base, leaving 11 bases between the germline ends. From germline, CDR1 is MDHEN and CDR2 SYDVKM. The CDR3 consists of 14 residues. CDR3 coding DNA: TGTGCCAGCAGTCAGAAACAGGGGAACACTGAAGCTTTCTTT. This codes for CASSQKQGNTEAFF.

This clonotype turned up a few times. The chain joins TRBV10-3 to TRBJ2-3; no clear D gene. The CDR3 sequence is 15 residues long. V was pared by 4 bases and J by 0 bases, with 11 bases between. Germline CDR1 ENHRY, CDR2 SYGVKD. The CDR3 loop is CAISARTASTDTQYF. The CDR3 coding sequence is TGTGCCATCAGTGCCAGGACGGCTAGCACAGATACGCAGTATTTT.

This clonotype was detected only a few times. The CDR3 nucleotides are TGTGCCAGCAGGCCATCAACTAGCGGGGGATACAATGAGCAGTTCTTC. This sequence encodes CASRPSTSGGYNEQFF. The chain has TRBV9 and TRBJ2-1; 11 bases fit TRBD2. Germline values: CDR1 SGDLS, CDR2 YYNGEE. The V and J ends lost 5 bases and 4 bases, in that order; junction bases with no gene match: 8. This CDR3 has 16 residues.

A few counts support this clonotype. The chain links TRBV7-9 to TRBJ2-3; D gene unclear. CDR3 length: 15 residues. Looked up from germline, CDR1 is SEHNR and CDR2 is FQNEAQ (reference sequence). V lost 5 bases and J 5 bases, leaving 17 bases between the germline ends. The CDR3 nucleotides are TGTGCCAGCAGCCCCAACGACCATCTAGTAGATACGCAGTATTTT. Amino acids: CASSPNDHLVDTQYF.

This clonotype was picked up many times. The chain links TRBV10-3 to TRBJ2-1, with TRBD2 matching 7 bases. The junction had 5 bases not matched to a gene; V was cut back by 2 bases and J by 4 bases. CDR1 and CDR2 from the germline V gene are ENHRY and SYGVKD. CDR3 length: 15 amino acids. This CDR3 reads CAISEGAGVYNEQFF. For the CDR3, the DNA is TGTGCCATCAGTGAGGGGGCGGGAGTGTACAATGAGCAGTTCTTC.

This clonotype was observed a few times. The chain recombines TRBV5-1 with TRBJ2-1; D uncertain. The V gene lost 0 bases and the J gene lost 8 bases, with 9 bases spanning the gap. The V gene's germline CDR1 is SGHRS and CDR2 YFSETQ. This CDR3 comprises 13 residues. The CDR3 region is CASSLVAMDEQFF. The CDR3 nucleotides are TGCGCCAGCAGCTTGGTGGCTATGGATGAGCAGTTCTTC.

This clonotype was picked up a small number of times. The chain has TRBV20-1 and TRBJ1-1, with D unresolved. Germline lookup yields CDR1 DFQATT and CDR2 SNEGSKA (reference sequence). The V end lost 1 base, the J end lost 4 bases, and 7 bases lay between the germline ends. The CDR3 totals 12 residues. The CDR3 region is CSARAVGTEAFF. The CDR3 DNA reads TGCAGTGCTAGAGCGGTCGGCACTGAAGCTTTCTTT.

This clonotype was recorded many times. The junction does not match germline at one end; this may be a read error. The gene calls are TRBV5-1 and TRBJ1-2; TRBD1 is a possible D gene (5 bases). The CDR3 sequence is 13 residues long. Germline V CDR1 and CDR2: SGHRS, YFSETQ. The CDR3 loop reads CASSFDSNYGYTF. The CDR3 DNA follows: TGTGCCAGCAGTTTCGACAGCAACTATGGCTACACCTTC.

Only a few counts were recorded for this clonotype. The chain carries TRBV20-1 and TRBJ2-1; 7 nucleotides agree with TRBD2. This CDR3 is 13 amino acids long. Germline CDR1 is DFQATT and CDR2 is SNEGSKA (reference sequence). V lost 0 bases to trimming and J lost 9 bases; unmatched junction nucleotides: 5. The CDR3 sequence is CSARDLTGGEQFF. CDR3 nucleotides: TGCAGTGCTAGAGATCTTACGGGGGGTGAGCAGTTCTTC.

V usage is TRBV12-3 or TRBV12-4 and J usage is TRBJ1-1, with TRBD1 matching 10 bases. The CDR3 has 15 amino acids. Trimming cost V 5 bases and J 5 bases; bases outside gene matches: 8. The CDR3 is CASSRQGALATEAFF. DNA of the CDR3: TGTGCCAGCAGTAGACAGGGGGCGCTAGCAACTGAAGCTTTCTTT.